The 18 T cell receptor beta chains in this list originate from one sample, sequenced in a study of radiotherapy plus CTLA-4 blockade in lung cancer. Produced via immunoSEQ multiplex PCR; TCRdb's table is partial and in-frame only. This table holds tens of thousands of clones, roughly 72% found once. This specimen was peripheral blood, taken from a patient treated with radiotherapy plus ipilimumab. The receptors derive from a human donor with non-small cell lung cancer who had stable disease on radiotherapy plus ipilimumab.

The chain couples TRBV5-4 to TRBJ2-7; possible D gene TRBD2, 5 bases. The CDR3 totals 16 residues. Trimming took off 0 bases at V and 7 bases at J, with 20 bases between the two ends. Germline CDR1 reads SGHNT; CDR2 reads YYREEE (reference sequence). The CDR3 DNA reads TGTGCCAGCAGCTTGGGACACACTAGAAGCGTGGGGGAGCAGTACTTC. Translated, it gives CASSLGHTRSVGEQYF.

The chain's CDR3 is CASSSGGARNQPQHF. CDR3 nucleotides: TGTGCCAGCAGCTCAGGCGGGGCCCGCAATCAGCCCCAGCATTTT. The chain joins TRBV7-2 to TRBJ1-5; weak D call: TRBD1 (5 bases). Looked up from germline, CDR1 is SGHTA and CDR2 is FQGNSA. V lost 4 bases and J lost 2, with 12 bases in between. CDR3 length equals 15 residues.

The chain couples TRBV5-1 to TRBJ2-1; 10 bases are shared with TRBD1. Germline trimming cut 1 base from V and 6 bases from J; bases unmatched to any gene: 1. The CDR3 has 14 residues. CDR1 and CDR2 from the germline V gene are SGHRS and YFSETQ. CDR3 in amino acids: CASSLRTGGNEQFF. CDR3 in DNA: TGCGCCAGCAGCTTGCGGACAGGGGGCAATGAGCAGTTCTTC.

V and J are TRBV5-3 and TRBJ1-4, with D possibly matching TRBD1 (5 bases). TRBV5-3 is given ORF status, its function remaining uncertain. This CDR3 has 16 residues. V was cut by 3 bases and J by 2 bases, with 14 bases left in between. CDR3 in amino acids: CARSWGEVRTNEKLFF. The CDR3 nucleotides read TGTGCCAGAAGCTGGGGGGAGGTGAGGACTAATGAAAAACTGTTTTTT.

The chain links TRBV11-2 to TRBJ2-1; no firm D call. Trimming removed 5 bases at V and 0 bases at J, with 11 bases between. This CDR3 has 15 amino acids. Germline-derived CDR1 and CDR2 are SGHAT and FQNNGV. The CDR3 protein is CASSPRAGSYNEQFF. The CDR3 nucleotides are TGTGCCAGCAGCCCCCGCGCAGGCTCCTACAATGAGCAGTTCTTC.

V gene TRBV30 combines with J gene TRBJ2-7; D is uncertain. This CDR3 is built from 12 residues. Trimming took off 0 bases at V and 4 bases at J, with 7 bases between the two ends. Per germline, CDR1 GTSNPN and CDR2 SVGIG (reference sequence). CDR3 loop: CAWSVSNYEQYF. CDR3 bases: TGTGCCTGGAGTGTAAGCAATTACGAGCAGTACTTC.

CDR3 DNA: TGTGCCAAGACAGGGCAAGGTCAGCCCCAGCATTTT. Its translation: CAKTGQGQPQHF. The J gene is TRBJ1-5, the V gene TRBV6-4; 7 bases align to TRBD1. The CDR3 has 12 amino acids. Germline loops: CDR1 MRHNA, CDR2 SNTAGT. The V segment lost 10 bases and the J segment 6 bases; nucleotides outside the gene matches: 6.

The chain employs TRBV19 and TRBJ2-1, with TRBD2 identical over 14 bases. The trim removed 4 bases at V and 4 bases at J, leaving 6 bases unmatched. This CDR3 comprises 17 residues. Germline CDR1 and CDR2: LNHDA and SQIVND (reference sequence). Written as DNA, the CDR3 is TGTGCCAGTAGTAGAGTTGGGACTAGCGGGAGATACAATGAGCAGTTCTTC. This gives the protein CASSRVGTSGRYNEQFF.

This chain uses TRBV5-1 with TRBJ1-1; D ambiguous. CDR1 and CDR2 (germline): SGHRS, YFSETQ. This CDR3 region has 13 residues. The germline V and J ends were trimmed by 4 bases and 0 bases, with 7 bases remaining between them. CDR3 sequence reads: CASSPIVNTEAFF. CDR3 coding DNA: TGCGCCAGCAGCCCCATTGTGAACACTGAAGCTTTCTTT.

V is TRBV2 and J is TRBJ2-2; 9 positions match TRBD1. V was clipped by 5 bases and J by 3 bases; unmatched bases: 4. CDR1 and CDR2 (germline): SNHLY, FYNNEI. This CDR3 region has 15 residues. CDR3 nucleotides: TGTGCCAGCAGTAAACAGGGGGCCTACACCGGGGAGCTGTTTTTT. Its translation is CASSKQGAYTGELFF.

This chain joins TRBV18 and TRBJ2-5, with D possibly matching TRBD2 (6 bases). Judging by the DNA end, TRBJ2-7 fits better; the J call may be wrong. The CDR3 runs 14 residues. Germline V gene sequence: CDR1 KGHSH, CDR2 LQKENI. The DNA for the CDR3 is TGTGCCAGCTCCCCGGGGGTCTCGACCTACGAGCAGTACTTC. It yields the protein CASSPGVSTYEQYF.

The V gene is TRBV4-1, the J gene TRBJ1-3; D is unresolved. This CDR3 contains 16 residues. Germline lookup yields CDR1 MGHRA and CDR2 YSYEKL. Trimming left V 0 bases short and J 3 bases short, with 12 bases between. In DNA, the CDR3 is TGCGCCAGCAGCCAAGAGTGGAGAAGTTTTGGAAACACCATATATTTT. Amino acid sequence: CASSQEWRSFGNTIYF.

The CDR3 reads CASSKSHDRGSGANVLTF. The CDR3 bases are TGTGCCAGCAGCAAATCACACGACAGGGGATCTGGGGCCAACGTCCTGACTTTC. V and J are TRBV21-1 and TRBJ2-6; TRBD1, the D gene given by the table, was not confirmed from the DNA. TRBV21-1 is a recognized pseudogene. The CDR3 is made up of 18 amino acids.

Only a few counts were recorded for this clone. The chain combines TRBV27 with TRBJ1-1, with a weak D call TRBD1 (6 bases). Per the germline V gene, CDR1 is MNHEY and CDR2 is SMNVEV (reference sequence). The CDR3 extends over 15 amino acids. Deletions cut 8 bases from V and 1 base from J, with 17 bases between. CDR3 sequence: CASLNNRVGNTEAFF. CDR3 coding DNA: TGTGCCAGCCTTAACAACAGGGTGGGGAACACTGAAGCTTTCTTT.

This chain links TRBV11-2 with TRBJ1-1, with 9 bases fitting TRBD1. Germline CDR1 and CDR2: SGHAT and FQNNGV. CDR3 size: 13 residues. The V gene end was trimmed by 3 bases and the J gene end by 5 bases; junction bases not matched to a gene: 1. CDR3 DNA sequence: TGTGCCAGCAGCTTGGGGACAGGGACTGAAGCTTTCTTT. As protein: CASSLGTGTEAFF. The full variable domain, completed using reference TRBV11-2 and TRBJ1-1, is EAGVAQSPRYKIIEKRQSVAFWCNPISGHATLYWYQQILGQGPKLLIQFQNNGVVDDSQLPKDRFSAERLKGVDSTLKIQPAKLEDSAVYLCASSLGTGTEAFFGQGTRLTVV.

This clone was observed a handful of times. The rearrangement uses TRBV6-1 and TRBJ1-5, with D possibly matching TRBD1 (5 bases). This CDR3 contains 15 residues. Germline V gene data show CDR1 as MNHNS and CDR2 as SASEGT. V dropped 5 bases and J dropped 2 bases, with 13 bases sitting between them. The CDR3 spells CASSIGGKGNQPQHF. The CDR3 DNA sequence: TGTGCCAGCAGTATCGGGGGAAAGGGCAATCAGCCCCAGCATTTT.

The CDR3 DNA reads as TGCGCCAGCAGTGGAGGGTGGGGACAGGGGGCCGACGAGCAGTACTTC. It codes for CASSGGWGQGADEQYF. This chain uses TRBV10-1 with TRBJ2-7, with 12 bases fitting TRBD1. The V segment lost 4 bases and the J segment 5 bases; nucleotides outside the gene matches: 9. Looked up from germline, CDR1 is WNHNN and CDR2 is SYGVQD (reference sequence). The CDR3 is made up of 16 amino acids.

This clone was recorded a few times. DNA of the CDR3: TGTGCCAGCAGAACAGGACAGGGGGTCTACGAGCAGTACTTC. Protein: CASRTGQGVYEQYF. This sequence joins TRBV6-5 and TRBJ2-7, with TRBD1 identical over 10 bases. V lost 6 bases to trimming and J lost 3 bases; unmatched junction nucleotides: 5. Per the germline V gene, CDR1 is MNHEY and CDR2 is SVGAGI. The CDR3 sequence is 14 residues long.